The next 30 T cell receptor beta chains were all read from a single sample in a study of T cells after yellow fever vaccination (dated by TCRdb to about 2019). The sample's treatment or condition, from its label and the paper: live attenuated yellow fever vaccine strain. Receptor libraries were prepared by 5' RACE. These reads were obtained on an Illumina NovaSeq 6000. TCRdb reanalyzed the raw reads on its own, using fastp at Q25 for trimming and MiXCR for clone calling, and kept in-frame beta chains. Entries that share a CDR3 protein sequence are merged under the most common genes and DNA. The sample records about 350,000 distinct CDR3 sequences, approximately 4% of which are singletons. The top ten clonotypes cover roughly 25% of the sample. The sample here was PBMCs, taken 5 days after the yellow fever booster vaccination. Receptors originate from a man in his late teens or twenties who received the YFV17D yellow fever vaccine.

This clonotype has just a few counts. This chain links TRBV4-3 with TRBJ2-5; no reliable D call. The ends were cut back, 1 base at V and 4 bases at J, with 7 bases in the middle. CDR3 length: 13 amino acids. In germline, CDR1 is LGHNA, CDR2 YSLEER. Here the CDR3 DNA reads TGCGCCAGCAGCCAAGTGGGTTCAGAGACCCAGTACTTC. Its protein is CASSQVGSETQYF.

This chain connects TRBV20-1 to TRBJ1-5; TRBD1 might be the D (5 bases). CDR1 and CDR2 from the germline V gene are DFQATT and SNEGSKA (reference sequence). CDR3 size: 14 residues. V lost 0 bases to trimming and J lost 7 bases, with 13 bases between them. CDR3 loop: CSARDPGGVQPQHF. In DNA form, the CDR3 reads TGCAGTGCTAGAGACCCCGGGGGGGTGCAGCCCCAGCATTTT.

V and J are TRBV9 and TRBJ1-6; tentatively, D is TRBD1 (6 bases). V was pared by 4 bases and J by 9 bases, with 20 bases between. The germline V gene has CDR1 SGDLS and CDR2 YYNGEE. The CDR3 contains 16 residues. CDR3 in DNA: TGTGCCAGCAGCCCAACAGTGACAGGTGTTACTTCACCCCTCCACTTT. Residues: CASSPTVTGVTSPLHF.

This clonotype was seen repeatedly, ten times or more. The V gene is TRBV5-6, the J gene TRBJ2-5, with a possible D match to TRBD2 (6 bases). The CDR3 length is 15 residues. Trimming stripped 4 bases from V and 2 bases from J, with 15 bases between. Germline-derived CDR1 and CDR2 are SGHDT and YYEEEE. The CDR3 loop is CASSPIERGQETQYF. CDR3 coding DNA: TGTGCCAGCAGCCCGATCGAACGGGGGCAAGAGACCCAGTACTTC. Full variable domain (rest looked up from reference TRBV5-6 and TRBJ2-5): DAGVTQSPTHLIKTRGQQVTLRCSPKSGHDTVSWYQQALGQGPQFIFQYYEEEERQRGNFPDRFSGHQFPNYSSELNVNALLLGDSALYLCASSPIERGQETQYFGPGTRLLVL.

This clonotype was seen a handful of times. The chain links TRBV6-5 to TRBJ2-3, with 16 bases identical to TRBD2. Germline CDR1 and CDR2: MNHEY and SVGAGI. This CDR3 has 18 residues. Trimming took 6 bases from V and 2 from J; bases not matched to a gene: 8. The CDR3 sequence: CASRPGTSGGAATDTQYF. In DNA form, the CDR3 reads TGTGCCAGCAGGCCAGGGACTAGCGGGGGGGCCGCCACAGATACGCAGTATTTT.

This clonotype was counted many times. The V call is TRBV3-1, the J call TRBJ2-1; D may correspond to TRBD1 or TRBD2 (6 bases each). The CDR3 loop spans 13 amino acids. Trimming shortened V by 5 bases and J by 15 bases, and 20 bases separated the two germline ends. Per germline, CDR1 LGHDT and CDR2 YNNKEL (reference sequence). CDR3 sequence reads: CASSEYRVGGRFF. CDR3 nucleotides: TGTGCCAGCAGCGAATACAGGGTGGGAGGAAGGTTCTTC.

This clonotype was recorded many times. This chain links TRBV5-5 with TRBJ2-7; no firm D call. Germline V gene data show CDR1 as SGHKS and CDR2 as YYEKEE (reference sequence). This CDR3 has 16 amino acids. Deletions cut 2 bases from V and 4 bases from J, with 19 bases between. The CDR3 DNA is TGTGCCAGCAGCTTTTCCCCCACAGTAGCACTGTACGAGCAGTACGTC. It codes for CASSFSPTVALYEQYV.

The genes are TRBV20-1 and TRBJ2-5, with TRBD2 identical over 9 bases. Germline V gene lookup returns CDR1 DFQATT and CDR2 SNEGSKA (reference sequence). This CDR3 is 14 amino acids long. V lost 6 bases to trimming and J lost 7 bases; unmatched junction nucleotides: 12. The CDR3 region has the DNA TGCAGTGCCAGCACCGGGACTAGCCTAGGGACCCAGTACTTC. Its protein product is CSASTGTSLGTQYF.

This clonotype has a count of ten or more. The chain uses TRBV25-1 and TRBJ2-5; D is ambiguous. Germline-derived CDR1 and CDR2 are MGHDK and SYGVNS. The CDR3 covers 14 residues. Trimming cost V 2 bases and J 0 bases, with 7 bases left between them. The CDR3: CASSERLYQETQYF. The CDR3 bases are TGTGCCAGCAGTGAAAGGCTGTACCAAGAGACCCAGTACTTC. Together with reference TRBV25-1 and TRBJ2-5, the CDR3 gives the full variable domain: EADIYQTPRYLVIGTGKKITLECSQTMGHDKMYWYQQDPGMELHLIHYSYGVNSTEKGDLSSESTVSRIRTEHFPLTLESARPSHTSQYLCASSERLYQETQYFGPGTRLLVL.

This clonotype was seen a few times. A read error may account for a junction end that differs from germline. The chain is built from TRBV15 and TRBJ2-3; no firm D call. Germline CDR1 is LNHNV and CDR2 is YYDKDF (reference sequence). The CDR3 sequence is 14 residues long. CDR3 sequence: CATSGEFLTDTQYF. CDR3 coding DNA: TGTGCCACCAGCGGAGAGTTCCTCACAGATACGCAGTATTTT.

Ten or more counts support this clonotype. This chain joins TRBV10-3 and TRBJ2-7; possibly TRBD2 for D (7 bases). Trimming took 9 bases from V and 2 from J, leaving 17 bases between them. The CDR3 covers 14 residues. Per the germline V gene, CDR1 is ENHRY and CDR2 is SYGVKD. CDR3 coding DNA: TGTGCCATTTCGGAAGGGGGGGCGGCCTACGAGCAGTACGTC. Protein sequence: CAISEGGAAYEQYV.

This clonotype was seen repeatedly, ten times or more. The rearrangement uses TRBV6-6 and TRBJ1-6, with D uncertain. Germline V gene lookup returns CDR1 MNHNY and CDR2 SVGAGI (reference sequence). Trimming removed 8 bases at V and 9 bases at J, with 11 bases between. This CDR3 region has 12 residues. DNA for the CDR3: TGTGCCAGCGGCCAGGATAGTTCACCCCTCCACTTT. Its protein product is CASGQDSSPLHF.

This clonotype appeared a few times. The chain uses TRBV30 and TRBJ1-2; D remains ambiguous. Deletions cut 5 bases from V and 2 bases from J, with 3 bases between. The CDR3 loop spans 10 amino acids. Germline V gives CDR1 GTSNPN, CDR2 SVGIG (reference sequence). CDR3 protein: CAWENYGYTF. The CDR3 DNA reads TGTGCCTGGGAGAACTATGGCTACACCTTC.

This clonotype came up a few times. The genes are TRBV5-1 and TRBJ1-1, with 7 bases lining up with TRBD1. With 1 base clipped from V and 4 bases from J, the junction kept 7 bases outside the gene matches. The CDR3 has 15 amino acids. CDR1 SGHRS and CDR2 YFSETQ come from the germline V gene. The CDR3 DNA sequence: TGCGCCAGCAGCTTGATGACAGGGATAGGCACTGAAGCTTTCTTT. This translates into CASSLMTGIGTEAFF. The whole variable domain, filled in from reference TRBV5-1 and TRBJ1-1, reads KAGVTQTPRYLIKTRGQQVTLSCSPISGHRSVSWYQQTPGQGLQFLFEYFSETQRNKGNFPGRFSGRQFSNSRSEMNVSTLELGDSALYLCASSLMTGIGTEAFFGQGTRLTVV.

The sample holds a few counts of this clonotype. This rearrangement joins TRBV5-1 to TRBJ2-3; D not certain. The CDR3 length is 15 residues. In germline, CDR1 is SGHRS, CDR2 YFSETQ. V was cut by 4 bases and J by 3 bases, with 15 bases left in between. CDR3 coding DNA: TGCGCCAGCAGCCGCACGTGGGGTGGGACAGATACGCAGTATTTT. Translating gives CASSRTWGGTDTQYF.

The CDR3 spells CASSSYGYAGELFF. In DNA, the CDR3 is TGCGCCAGCAGCTCTTATGGGTACGCCGGGGAGCTGTTTTTT. The chain recombines TRBV5-1 with TRBJ2-2; D not certain. The CDR3 length is 14 residues. V was pared by 3 bases and J by 6 bases, with 12 bases between. CDR1 is SGHRS, CDR2 YFSETQ, per germline.

V gene TRBV5-1 combines with J gene TRBJ1-2; a weak D match, TRBD1 (5 bases). Germline CDR1 and CDR2: SGHRS and YFSETQ. V gave up 4 bases and J gave up 6 bases, with 22 bases separating them. The CDR3 sequence is 16 residues long. CDR3 protein: CASSLRTIGALDGYTF. The CDR3 nucleotides read TGCGCCAGCAGCCTGAGGACTATAGGGGCGTTAGATGGCTACACCTTC.

This clonotype has only a few counts. The chain joins TRBV14 to TRBJ2-3, with D possibly being TRBD1 or TRBD2 (5 bases each). V lost 2 bases to trimming and J lost 1 base, with 13 bases between them. This CDR3 is built from 16 residues. Germline CDR1 reads SGHDN; CDR2 reads FVKESK. CDR3 region: CASSQSTGTGTDTQYF. The DNA for the CDR3 is TGTGCCAGCAGCCAATCCACCGGGACCGGCACAGATACGCAGTATTTT. Complete variable domain (other parts from reference TRBV14 and TRBJ2-3): EAGVTQFPSHSVIEKGQTVTLRCDPISGHDNLYWYRRVMGKEIKFLLHFVKESKQDESGMPNNRFLAERTGGTYSTLKVQPAELEDSGVYFCASSQSTGTGTDTQYFGPGTRLTVL.

This chain joins TRBV7-9 and TRBJ2-5; tentatively, D is TRBD1 (6 bases). Trimming left V 5 bases short and J 5 bases short, with 15 bases between. This CDR3 has 14 residues. Germline assignment: CDR1 SEHNR and CDR2 FQNEAQ (reference sequence). The CDR3 nucleotides read TGTGCCAGCAGCCCGCAGGGGCCGCCGGAGACCCAGTACTTC. Its translation is CASSPQGPPETQYF.

This clonotype was detected ten times or more. CDR3 protein: CASSVVGGTDTQYF. The CDR3 DNA follows: TGTGCCAGTAGTGTTGTGGGGGGCACAGATACGCAGTATTTT. The V and J genes are TRBV9 and TRBJ2-3; D could derive from TRBD1 or TRBD2 (5 bases each). Germline V gene lookup returns CDR1 SGDLS and CDR2 YYNGEE. This CDR3 is 14 amino acids long. Trimming removed 8 bases at V and 1 base at J, with 14 bases between.

The V and J genes are TRBV7-6 and TRBJ2-3; TRBD2 matches at 8 bases. V was pared by 7 bases and J by 1 base, with 7 bases of the junction left unmatched. This CDR3 has 15 amino acids. Germline V gives CDR1 SGHVS, CDR2 FNYEAQ. The CDR3 reads CASTRGSGGTDTQYF. The CDR3 DNA is TGTGCCAGCACCCGTGGTAGCGGGGGCACAGATACGCAGTATTTT. The full variable domain, with the rest looked up from reference TRBV7-6 and TRBJ2-3, is GAGVSQSPRYKVTKRGQDVALRCDPISGHVSLYWYRQALGQGPEFLTYFNYEAQQDKSGLPNDRFSAERPEGSISTLTIQRTEQRDSAMYRCASTRGSGGTDTQYFGPGTRLTVL.

This clonotype has at least ten counts. This chain joins TRBV27 and TRBJ2-1, with D possibly TRBD2 on 7 matching bases. The V end lost 3 bases, the J end lost 6 bases, and 12 bases lay between the germline ends. The CDR3 runs to 14 residues. From germline, CDR1 is MNHEY and CDR2 SMNVEV (reference sequence). The CDR3 coding sequence is TGTGCCAGCAGTTTCGCGGGGGCGACCAATGAGCAGTTCTTC. It codes for CASSFAGATNEQFF.

V is TRBV13 and J is TRBJ2-3, with TRBD2 matching 8 bases. The CDR3 totals 15 residues. The V gene end was trimmed by 5 bases and the J gene end by 6 bases; junction bases not matched to a gene: 10. CDR1 and CDR2 from the germline V gene are PRHDT and FYEKMQ (reference sequence). The CDR3 reads CASSDVGGGPDTQYF. CDR3 bases: TGTGCCAGCAGCGATGTTGGCGGGGGGCCCGATACGCAGTATTTT.

V and J are TRBV19 and TRBJ2-7, with D perhaps TRBD1 or TRBD2 (5 bases each). CDR1 is LNHDA and CDR2 is SQIVND in the germline V gene (reference sequence). The CDR3 is 16 residues long. The V and J ends lost 6 bases and 3 bases respectively, with 21 bases between them. Here the CDR3 DNA reads TGTGCCAGTAGCCGCCCCTCAGGGACCGGGTACTACGAGCAGTACTTC. This encodes CASSRPSGTGYYEQYF.

The table lists this clonotype with a few counts. This chain connects TRBV9 to TRBJ2-2, with D uncertain. The germline V gene encodes CDR1 SGDLS and CDR2 YYNGEE. This CDR3 comprises 14 residues. V shed 0 bases and J shed 3 bases, with 6 bases lying between them. DNA of the CDR3: TGTGCCAGCAGCGTAGGACTTTACACCGGGGAGCTGTTTTTT. Translated: CASSVGLYTGELFF.

This clonotype was observed at least ten times. This chain links TRBV5-1 with TRBJ2-1; 10 bases line up with TRBD1. CDR1 SGHRS and CDR2 YFSETQ come from the germline V gene. The CDR3 extends over 14 amino acids. J gave up 5 bases and V 6 bases, and 5 bases lay outside the gene matches. CDR3 sequence reads: CASKRQGADNEQFF. Written as DNA, the CDR3 is TGCGCCAGCAAGAGACAGGGGGCTGACAATGAGCAGTTCTTC.

Ten or more counts support this clonotype. This chain uses TRBV20-1 with TRBJ2-5; D possibly corresponds to TRBD2 (7 bases). Per germline, CDR1 DFQATT and CDR2 SNEGSKA (reference sequence). The CDR3 is made up of 14 amino acids. Trimming stripped 5 bases from V and 5 bases from J, with 18 bases between. DNA of the CDR3: TGCAGTGCTCTGATGGGGGGGCTAGGGGAGACCCAGTACTTC. Translated, it gives CSALMGGLGETQYF.

The rearrangement uses TRBV24-1 and TRBJ2-5; 11 bases align to TRBD2. The CDR3 has 15 amino acids. CDR1 is KGHDR and CDR2 is SFDVKD in the germline V gene. V was clipped by 7 bases and J by 0 bases; unmatched bases: 3. The CDR3 nucleotides are TGTGCCACCAGACGTAGCGGGGGGGACCAAGAGACCCAGTACTTC. Residues: CATRRSGGDQETQYF.

This chain links TRBV2 with TRBJ1-2, with unresolved D. Germline CDR1 is SNHLY and CDR2 is FYNNEI. Deletions cut 4 bases from V and 0 bases from J, with 9 bases between. The CDR3 sequence is 14 residues long. The CDR3 region has the DNA TGTGCCAGCAGTGTCGACATTACTAACTATGGCTACACCTTC. The encoded protein is CASSVDITNYGYTF. Together with reference TRBV2 and TRBJ1-2, the CDR3 gives the full variable domain: EPEVTQTPSHQVTQMGQEVILRCVPISNHLYFYWYRQILGQKVEFLVSFYNNEISEKSEIFDDQFSVERPDGSNFTLKIRSTKLEDSAMYFCASSVDITNYGYTFGSGTRLTVV.

The genes are TRBV11-2 and TRBJ2-5; D unresolved. The germline gives CDR1 SGHAT, CDR2 FQNNGV. The CDR3 is 14 residues long. Trimming stripped 1 base from V and 4 bases from J, with 10 bases between. The CDR3 loop reads CASSLALVGETQYF. DNA of the CDR3: TGTGCCAGCAGCTTAGCCCTGGTGGGAGAGACCCAGTACTTC.